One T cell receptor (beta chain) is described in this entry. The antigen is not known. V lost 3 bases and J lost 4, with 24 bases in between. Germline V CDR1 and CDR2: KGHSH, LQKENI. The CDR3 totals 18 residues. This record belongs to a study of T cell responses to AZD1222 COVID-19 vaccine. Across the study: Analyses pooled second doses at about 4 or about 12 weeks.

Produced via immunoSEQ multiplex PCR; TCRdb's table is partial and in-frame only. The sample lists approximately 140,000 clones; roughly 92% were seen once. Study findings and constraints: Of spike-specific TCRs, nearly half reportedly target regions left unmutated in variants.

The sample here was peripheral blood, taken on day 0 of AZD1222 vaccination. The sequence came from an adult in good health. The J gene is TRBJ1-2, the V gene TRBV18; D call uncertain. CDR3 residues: CASSPEPTKGYVFYGYTF. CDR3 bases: TGTGCCAGCTCACCGGAGCCGACGAAAGGTTACGTTTTCTATGGCTACACCTTC.